This TCR beta chain was found in a study of T-cell memory formation after mild COVID-19. V dropped 1 base and J dropped 4 bases, with 17 bases sitting between them. The length of the CDR3 is 16 residues. Germline loops: CDR1 DFQATT, CDR2 SNEGSKA (reference sequence). TCRdb re-analysed the 5' RACE reads in MiXCR, keeping a single row per CDR3 protein. The table includes 360,000 or so distinct CDR3 sequences, 28% detected once. The V call is TRBV20-1, the J call TRBJ1-5, with D perhaps TRBD1 (6 bases). The TCR sequence derives from an adult woman who had mild COVID-19 (a few samples of this study predate the infection). Cell type and time point are not known. The source material was PBMCs or a T cell subset sorted from them (not recorded which). The CDR3 loop reads CSARGLMDSKNQPQHF. CDR3 nucleotide sequence: TGCAGTGCTAGAGGGTTAATGGACAGCAAAAATCAGCCCCAGCATTTT.